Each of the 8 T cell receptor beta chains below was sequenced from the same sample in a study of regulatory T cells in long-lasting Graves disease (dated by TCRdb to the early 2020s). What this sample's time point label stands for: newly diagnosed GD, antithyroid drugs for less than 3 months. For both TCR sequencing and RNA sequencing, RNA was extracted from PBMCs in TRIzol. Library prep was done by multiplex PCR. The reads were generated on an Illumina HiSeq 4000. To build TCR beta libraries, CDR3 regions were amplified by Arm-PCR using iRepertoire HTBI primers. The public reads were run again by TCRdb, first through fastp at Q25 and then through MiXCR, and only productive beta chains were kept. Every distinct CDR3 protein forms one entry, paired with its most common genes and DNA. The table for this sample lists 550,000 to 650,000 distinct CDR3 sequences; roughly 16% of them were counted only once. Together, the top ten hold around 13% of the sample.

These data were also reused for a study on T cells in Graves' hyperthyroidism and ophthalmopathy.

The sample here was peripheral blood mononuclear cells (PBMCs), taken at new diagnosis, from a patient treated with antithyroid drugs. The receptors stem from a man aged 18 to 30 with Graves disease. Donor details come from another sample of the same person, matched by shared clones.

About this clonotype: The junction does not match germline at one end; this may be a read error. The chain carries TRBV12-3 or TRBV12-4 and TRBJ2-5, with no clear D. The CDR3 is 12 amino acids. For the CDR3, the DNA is TGTGCCAGCAGTCGAGCCCAAGAGACCCGGTACTTC. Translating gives CASSRAQETRYF.

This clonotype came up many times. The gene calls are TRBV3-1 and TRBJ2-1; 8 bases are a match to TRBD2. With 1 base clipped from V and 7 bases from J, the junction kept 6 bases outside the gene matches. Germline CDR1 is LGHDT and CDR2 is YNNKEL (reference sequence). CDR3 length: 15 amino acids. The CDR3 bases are TGTGCCAGCAGCCAAGCCGGGACTAGTATAAATGAGCAGTTCTTC. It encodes CASSQAGTSINEQFF.

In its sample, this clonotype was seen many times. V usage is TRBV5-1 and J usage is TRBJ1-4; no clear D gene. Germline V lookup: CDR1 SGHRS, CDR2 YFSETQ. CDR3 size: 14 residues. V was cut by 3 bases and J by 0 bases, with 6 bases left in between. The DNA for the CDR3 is TGCGCCAGCAGCTCTTACTCAACTAATGAAAAACTGTTTTTT. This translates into CASSSYSTNEKLFF.

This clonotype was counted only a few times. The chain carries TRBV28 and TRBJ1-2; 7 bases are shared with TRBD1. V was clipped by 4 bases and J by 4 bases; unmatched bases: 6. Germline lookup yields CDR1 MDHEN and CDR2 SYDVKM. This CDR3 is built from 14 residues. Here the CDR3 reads CASSYTGVSYGYTF. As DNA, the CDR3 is TGTGCCAGCAGTTATACAGGGGTTAGCTATGGCTACACCTTC.

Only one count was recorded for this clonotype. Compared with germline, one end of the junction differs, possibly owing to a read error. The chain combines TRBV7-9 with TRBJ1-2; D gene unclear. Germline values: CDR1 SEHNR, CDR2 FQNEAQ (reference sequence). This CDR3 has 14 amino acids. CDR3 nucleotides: TGTGTCAGCAGCTTAGAAAGGCTTACCTATGGCTACACCTTC. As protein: CVSSLERLTYGYTF. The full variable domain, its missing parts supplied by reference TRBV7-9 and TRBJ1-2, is DTGVSQNPRHKITKRGQNVTFRCDPISEHNRLYWYRQTLGQGPEFLTYFQNEAQLEKSRLLSDRFSAERPKGSFSTLEIQRTEQGDSAMYLCVSSLERLTYGYTFGSGTRLTVV.

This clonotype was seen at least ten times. The CDR3 DNA follows: TGTGCCAGCAGCTTAGCAGCGGGGGCGGGGGCCATGAACACTGAAGCTTTCTTT. The encoded protein is CASSLAAGAGAMNTEAFF. The rearrangement joins TRBV7-8 to TRBJ1-1, with a possible D match to TRBD1 (6 bases). The CDR3 consists of 18 residues. The V gene's germline CDR1 is SGHVS and CDR2 FQNEAQ. V was clipped by 0 bases and J by 0 bases, with 17 bases between them.

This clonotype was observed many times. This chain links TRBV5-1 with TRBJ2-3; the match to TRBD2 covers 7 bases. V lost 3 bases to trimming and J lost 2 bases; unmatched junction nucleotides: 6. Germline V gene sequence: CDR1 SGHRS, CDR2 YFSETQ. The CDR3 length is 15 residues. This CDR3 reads CASSSTGRSTDTQYF. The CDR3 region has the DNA TGCGCCAGCAGCTCCACCGGGAGGTCCACAGATACGCAGTATTTT.

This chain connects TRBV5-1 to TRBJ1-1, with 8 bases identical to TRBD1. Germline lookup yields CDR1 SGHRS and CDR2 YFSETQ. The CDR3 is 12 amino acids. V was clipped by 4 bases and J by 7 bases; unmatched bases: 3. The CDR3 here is CASSLQGVEAFF. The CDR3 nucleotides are TGCGCCAGCAGCCTACAGGGGGTTGAAGCTTTCTTT.